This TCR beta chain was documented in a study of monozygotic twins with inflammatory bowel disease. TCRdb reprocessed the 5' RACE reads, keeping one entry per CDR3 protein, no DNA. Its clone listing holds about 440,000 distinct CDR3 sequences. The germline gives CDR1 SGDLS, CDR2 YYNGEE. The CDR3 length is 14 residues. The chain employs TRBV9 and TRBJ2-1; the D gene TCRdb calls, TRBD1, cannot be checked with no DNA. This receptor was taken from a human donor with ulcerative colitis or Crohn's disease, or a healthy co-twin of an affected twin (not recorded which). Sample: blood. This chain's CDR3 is CASSGGTGWDEQFF.